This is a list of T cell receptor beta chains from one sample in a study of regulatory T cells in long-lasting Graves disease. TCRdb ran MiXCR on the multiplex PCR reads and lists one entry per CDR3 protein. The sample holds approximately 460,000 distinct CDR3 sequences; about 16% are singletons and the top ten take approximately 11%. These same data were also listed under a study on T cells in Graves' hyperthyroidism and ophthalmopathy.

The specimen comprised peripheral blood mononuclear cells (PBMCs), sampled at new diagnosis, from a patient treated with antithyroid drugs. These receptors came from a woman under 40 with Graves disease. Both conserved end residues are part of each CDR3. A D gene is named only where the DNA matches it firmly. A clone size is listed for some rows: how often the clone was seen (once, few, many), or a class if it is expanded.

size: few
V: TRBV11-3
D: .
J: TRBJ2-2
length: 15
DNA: TGTGCCAGCAGCTTAGGAGGGGGGCTGATCGGGGAGCTGTTTTTT
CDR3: CASSLGGGLIGELFF

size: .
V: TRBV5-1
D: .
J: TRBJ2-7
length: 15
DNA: TGCGCCAGCAGCCCCCAGGGAGGTCGCAACTACGAGCAGTACTTC
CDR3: CASSPQGGRNYEQYF

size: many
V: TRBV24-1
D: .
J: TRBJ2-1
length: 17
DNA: TGTGCCACCAGTGATCCACAGGGCTACAGCGCGTACAATGAGCAGTTCTTC
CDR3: CATSDPQGYSAYNEQFF

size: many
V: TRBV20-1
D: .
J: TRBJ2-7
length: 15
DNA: TGCAGTGCTAGTGGGTCGTCTTACACGGGCAACGAGCAGTACTTC
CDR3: CSASGSSYTGNEQYF

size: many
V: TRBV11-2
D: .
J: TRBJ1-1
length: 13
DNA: TGTGCCAGCAGCGCTGACGTTGACACTGAAGCTTTCTTT
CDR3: CASSADVDTEAFF

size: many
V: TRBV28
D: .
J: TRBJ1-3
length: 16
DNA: TGTGCCAGCAGTACAGTCCGGGATCTCTCTGGAAACACCATATATTTT
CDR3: CASSTVRDLSGNTIYF

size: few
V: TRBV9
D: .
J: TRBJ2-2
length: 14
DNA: TGTGCCAGCAGCGCCGTCCGGAACACCGGGGAGCTGTTTTTT
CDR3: CASSAVRNTGELFF

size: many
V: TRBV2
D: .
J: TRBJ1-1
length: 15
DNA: TGTGCCAGCAGGGGGACGGCCTCTCCAAACACTGAAGCTTTCTTT
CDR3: CASRGTASPNTEAFF

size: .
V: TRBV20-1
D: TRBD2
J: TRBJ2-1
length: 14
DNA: TGCAGTGCTAGAAGGGCTAGCGGTAACAATGAGCAGTTCTTC
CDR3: CSARRASGNNEQFF

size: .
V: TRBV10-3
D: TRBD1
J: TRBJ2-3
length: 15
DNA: TGTGCCATCTTGAGTTTGGGACAGGGTCCAGATACGCAGTATTTT
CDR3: CAILSLGQGPDTQYF

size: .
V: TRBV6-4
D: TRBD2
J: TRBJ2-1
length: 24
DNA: TGTGCCAGCAGTGCCCCCTGGACTAGCGGGAAATACATACTATTACAGGGCGGACACAATGAGCAGTTCTTC
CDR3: CASSAPWTSGKYILLQGGHNEQFF

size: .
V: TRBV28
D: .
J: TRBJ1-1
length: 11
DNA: TGTGCCAGCATTAAATACACTGAAGCTTTCTTT
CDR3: CASIKYTEAFF

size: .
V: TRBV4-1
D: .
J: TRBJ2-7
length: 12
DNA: TGCGCCAGCAGCCATTTGGAGTACGAGCAGTACTTC
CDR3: CASSHLEYEQYF

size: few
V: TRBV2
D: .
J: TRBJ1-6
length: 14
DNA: TGTGCCAGCACCCGGACCATTTCTAATTCACCCCTCCACTTT
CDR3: CASTRTISNSPLHF

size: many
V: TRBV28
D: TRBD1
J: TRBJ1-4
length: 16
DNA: TGTGCCAGCAGCCTCGTCGGGACAGGGATTTTTGAAAAACTGTTTTTT
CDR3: CASSLVGTGIFEKLFF

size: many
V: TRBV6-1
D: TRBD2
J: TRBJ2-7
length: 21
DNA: TGTGCCAGCAGGCCTCCCAGACAGGGGGTCCTAGCGGGAGGGTTCTCCTACGAGCAGTACTTC
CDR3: CASRPPRQGVLAGGFSYEQYF

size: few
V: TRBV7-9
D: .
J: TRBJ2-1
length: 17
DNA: TGTGCCAGCAGCCTCAGTTTAGGGGGGAGTCCCTACAATGAGCAGTTCTTC
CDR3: CASSLSLGGSPYNEQFF

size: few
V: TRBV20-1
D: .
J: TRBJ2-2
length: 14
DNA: TGCAGTGCTAGAGATACCCTAGCGTCTGGGGAGCTGTTTTTT
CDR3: CSARDTLASGELFF

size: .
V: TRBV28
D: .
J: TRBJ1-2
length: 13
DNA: TGTGCCAGCAGTTTAGTTTCAGAGTATGGCTACACCTTC
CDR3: CASSLVSEYGYTF

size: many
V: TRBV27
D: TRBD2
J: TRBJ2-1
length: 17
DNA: TGTGCCAGCGGGGGGGGAGTAGCGGCCCTTTCCTACAATGAGCAGTTCTTC
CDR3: CASGGGVAALSYNEQFF

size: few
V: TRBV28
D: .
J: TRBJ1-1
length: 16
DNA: TGTGCCAGCAGTTTAGGGAGGGCGGGGGAACCCACTGAAGCTTTCTTT
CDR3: CASSLGRAGEPTEAFF

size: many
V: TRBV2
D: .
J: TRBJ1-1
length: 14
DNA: TGTGCCAGCAAGAGTTTGGCAGGGGTCACTGAAGCTTTCTTT
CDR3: CASKSLAGVTEAFF

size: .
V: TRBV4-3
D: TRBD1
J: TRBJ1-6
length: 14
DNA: TGCGCCAGCAGCCAAGGGGACAGCCATTCACCCCTCCACTTT
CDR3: CASSQGDSHSPLHF

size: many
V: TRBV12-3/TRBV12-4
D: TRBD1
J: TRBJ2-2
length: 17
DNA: TGTGCCAGCAGTTCAGGGGGAACAGGGGGTCAAAACGGGGAGCTGTTTTTT
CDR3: CASSSGGTGGQNGELFF

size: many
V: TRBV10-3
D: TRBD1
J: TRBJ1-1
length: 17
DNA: TGTGCCATCAGTGAGTTCGCGGGGGAGGGGGCCTACACTGAAGCTTTCTTT
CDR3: CAISEFAGEGAYTEAFF

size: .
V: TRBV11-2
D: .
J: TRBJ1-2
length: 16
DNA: TGTGCCAGCAGCTTAGATACTACAGAAAGAGACTATGGCTACACCTTC
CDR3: CASSLDTTERDYGYTF

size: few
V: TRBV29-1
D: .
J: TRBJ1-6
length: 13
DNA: TGCAGCGTCGAAGAGGAGGTCGGATCACCCCTCCACTTT
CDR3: CSVEEEVGSPLHF

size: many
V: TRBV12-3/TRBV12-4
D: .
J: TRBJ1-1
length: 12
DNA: TGTGCCAGCACCCCAGGGGCCACTGAAGCTTTCTTT
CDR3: CASTPGATEAFF

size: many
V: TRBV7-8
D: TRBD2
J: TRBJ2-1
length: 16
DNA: TGTGCCAGCAGCTTAGGCCCCTCTAAGAGTAGCGGGAGAGCTTTCTTC
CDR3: CASSLGPSKSSGRAFF

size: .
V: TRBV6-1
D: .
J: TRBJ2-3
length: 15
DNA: TGTGCCAGCTCACCAGCGAGGACGGGCACAGATACGCAGTATTTT
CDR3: CASSPARTGTDTQYF

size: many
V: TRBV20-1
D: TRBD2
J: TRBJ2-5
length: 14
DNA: TGCAGTGCTAGAAATAGCGGGAGGGGAGAGACCCAGTACTTC
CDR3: CSARNSGRGETQYF

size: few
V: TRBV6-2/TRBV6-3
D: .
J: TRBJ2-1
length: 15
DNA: TGTGCCAGCAGTTACCGGAGACTAGAGGGCAATGAGCAGTTCTTC
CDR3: CASSYRRLEGNEQFF

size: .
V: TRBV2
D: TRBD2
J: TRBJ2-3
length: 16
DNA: TGTGCCAGCAGTGAGGCCGGCGGGAGGAGCGCAGATACGCAGTATTTT
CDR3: CASSEAGGRSADTQYF

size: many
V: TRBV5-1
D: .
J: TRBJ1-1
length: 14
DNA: TGCGCCAGCAGCTTGGGGCCGAGGGGCACTGAAGCTTTCTTT
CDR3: CASSLGPRGTEAFF